These 23 T cell receptor beta chains originate from one sample sequenced in a study of control samples from healthy donors and cancer patients. Method: immunoSEQ multiplex PCR; TCRdb's copy keeps in-frame clones and lacks some. The sample lists about 140,000 clones, approximately 94% occurring once. The specimen was blood. These receptors came from a man aged 40-50 years in good health.

V gene TRBV25-1 combines with J gene TRBJ2-1; 14 bases fit TRBD2. The germline CDR1 and CDR2 sequences are MGHDK and SYGVNS. With V trimmed by 4 bases and J by 7 bases, 6 bases remained unmatched. CDR3 length equals 16 residues. CDR3 in DNA: TGTGCCAGCAGTGCCTGGACTAGCGGGAGGAAGAATGAGCAGTTCTTC. Translated, it gives CASSAWTSGRKNEQFF.

This clone was counted once. This chain connects TRBV24-1 to TRBJ1-5, with 7 positions matching TRBD1. The CDR3 sequence is 15 residues long. Germline CDR1 reads KGHDR; CDR2 reads SFDVKD. After removal of 2 bases from V and 4 bases from J, the junction contained 4 bases not matched to a gene. The CDR3: CATSDWGQNNQPQHF. The CDR3 DNA sequence: TGTGCCACCAGTGATTGGGGACAGAATAATCAGCCCCAGCATTTT.

V and J are TRBV9 and TRBJ1-1; TRBD1 is a possible D gene (5 bases). The V gene's germline CDR1 is SGDLS and CDR2 YYNGEE. V was clipped by 1 base and J by 5 bases, with 15 bases between them. There are 15 residues in the CDR3. CDR3 in DNA: TGTGCCAGCAGCGTAAGTACAGGCGAAATGACTGAAGCTTTCTTT. This codes for CASSVSTGEMTEAFF.

The chain employs TRBV29-1 and TRBJ1-3; possible D gene TRBD1, 5 bases. V was cut by 5 bases and J by 4 bases, with 12 bases left in between. The germline CDR1 and CDR2 sequences are SQVTM and ANQGSEA. The CDR3 has 13 amino acids. CDR3 bases: TGCAGCGTTTCACCGGGACGGGGAAACACCATATATTTT. Protein sequence: CSVSPGRGNTIYF.

The chain recombines TRBV6-4 with TRBJ2-7; TRBD1 might be the D (5 bases). CDR1 MRHNA and CDR2 SNTAGT come from the germline V gene. The CDR3 consists of 13 residues. The V end was cut by 5 bases, the J end by 6 bases, with 14 bases between. Here the CDR3 DNA reads TGTGCCAGCAGTAAGACAGAGACGGGCGAGCAGTACTTC. It yields the protein CASSKTETGEQYF.

The V call is TRBV25-1, the J call TRBJ1-2; a weak D match, TRBD1 (5 bases). This CDR3 contains 12 residues. V lost 0 bases and J lost 8, with 7 bases in between. The germline gives CDR1 MGHDK, CDR2 SYGVNS. CDR3 sequence (DNA): TGTGCCAGCAGTGAATACGCAGGGGGCTACACCTTC. This encodes CASSEYAGGYTF.

The rearrangement links TRBV20-1 to TRBJ2-5; D uncertain. Germline loops: CDR1 DFQATT, CDR2 SNEGSKA (reference sequence). The V and J ends lost 6 bases and 5 bases respectively, with 10 bases between them. The CDR3 is 11 residues long. The CDR3 region has the DNA TGCAGTGCCCACTACATGGAGACCCAGTACTTC. Residues: CSAHYMETQYF.

The sample holds one count of this clone. This chain uses TRBV13 with TRBJ1-1; D is uncertain. V lost 0 bases, J lost 0 bases, and 8 bases lay in between. Germline-derived CDR1 and CDR2 are PRHDT and FYEKMQ (reference sequence). The CDR3 is made up of 15 amino acids. The CDR3 region is CASSLGRRMNTEAFF. The CDR3 nucleotides read TGTGCCAGCAGCTTAGGCCGGCGAATGAACACTGAAGCTTTCTTT.

The rearrangement links TRBV10-3 to TRBJ2-5; D is perhaps TRBD1 (6 bases). The germline V gene encodes CDR1 ENHRY and CDR2 SYGVKD. The V end was cut by 6 bases, the J end by 3 bases, with 11 bases between. CDR3 size: 13 residues. CDR3 in DNA: TGTGCCATCAGCTTCCGGGACAAAGAGACCCAGTACTTC. Its translation is CAISFRDKETQYF.

This chain joins TRBV11-2 and TRBJ2-5; no firm D call. V was shortened by 2 bases and J by 2 bases, with 12 bases between the two germline ends. Germline CDR1 is SGHAT and CDR2 is FQNNGV. CDR3 length: 15 amino acids. The CDR3 sequence is CASSLSVRAQETQYF. For the CDR3, the DNA is TGTGCCAGCAGCTTATCTGTTAGGGCACAAGAGACCCAGTACTTC.

This chain uses TRBV14 with TRBJ2-1, with TRBD1 as a possible D gene (6 bases). Trimming shortened V by 4 bases and J by 6 bases, and 13 bases separated the two germline ends. Per the germline V gene, CDR1 is SGHDN and CDR2 is FVKESK. The length of the CDR3 is 14 residues. The CDR3 region has the DNA TGTGCCAGCAGCCGAGGCCACAGGGCCAATGAGCAGTTCTTC. Protein product: CASSRGHRANEQFF.

This clone was seen just once. The chain uses TRBV18 and TRBJ1-5; the D is unclear. V dropped 2 bases and J dropped 4 bases, with 6 bases sitting between them. CDR3 length: 13 residues. Germline V gene data show CDR1 as KGHSH and CDR2 as LQKENI. In DNA form, the CDR3 reads TGTGCCAGCTCACCAGATGAAAATCAGCCCCAGCATTTT. Translation gives CASSPDENQPQHF. The complete variable domain, with remaining parts taken from reference TRBV18 and TRBJ1-5, reads NAGVMQNPRHLVRRRGQEARLRCSPMKGHSHVYWYRQLPEEGLKFMVYLQKENIIDESGMPKERFSAEFPKEGPSILRIQQVVRGDSAAYFCASSPDENQPQHFGDGTRLSIL.

V is TRBV20-1 and J is TRBJ1-5; D uncertain. Trimming removed 3 bases from V and 2 bases from J, with 11 bases in between. This CDR3 contains 14 residues. From germline, CDR1 is DFQATT and CDR2 SNEGSKA (reference sequence). CDR3: CSASSIVGNQPQHF. The CDR3 DNA follows: TGCAGTGCTAGTAGCATCGTTGGCAATCAGCCCCAGCATTTT.

The V call is TRBV5-5, the J call TRBJ2-7; 9 bases map to TRBD1. In germline, CDR1 is SGHKS, CDR2 YYEKEE (reference sequence). The ends lost 4 bases at V and 1 base at J; junction bases unmatched: 3. The CDR3 is 14 amino acids. This CDR3 is CASSLGQGSYEQYF. The CDR3 DNA reads TGTGCCAGCAGCCTTGGACAGGGGTCCTACGAGCAGTACTTC. The variable domain in full, with the rest retrieved from reference TRBV5-5 and TRBJ2-7, is DAGVTQSPTHLIKTRGQQVTLRCSPISGHKSVSWYQQVLGQGPQFIFQYYEKEERGRGNFPDRFSARQFPNYSSELNVNALLLGDSALYLCASSLGQGSYEQYFGPGTRLTVT.

CDR3 loop: CASSAGAGANVLTF. CDR3 nucleotides: TGCGCCAGCAGCGCGGGAGCTGGGGCCAACGTCCTGACTTTC. This chain connects TRBV5-1 to TRBJ2-6, with 7 bases fitting TRBD2. V lost 4 bases to trimming and J lost 2 bases; unmatched junction nucleotides: 0. Per the germline V gene, CDR1 is SGHRS and CDR2 is YFSETQ. CDR3 size: 14 residues.

The gene calls are TRBV7-9 and TRBJ1-1; TRBD1 might be the D (5 bases). This CDR3 has 14 amino acids. V gave up 3 bases and J gave up 1 base, with 9 bases separating them. In germline, CDR1 is SEHNR, CDR2 FQNEAQ (reference sequence). The CDR3 coding sequence is TGTGCCAGCAGCTTCGGACAACAGAACACTGAAGCTTTCTTT. This encodes CASSFGQQNTEAFF.

V usage is TRBV27 and J usage is TRBJ1-2, with TRBD1 identical over 7 bases. CDR3 length: 17 residues. The V gene's germline CDR1 is MNHEY and CDR2 SMNVEV (reference sequence). The junction had 16 bases not matched to a gene; V was cut back by 5 bases and J by 4 bases. In DNA, the CDR3 is TGTGCCAGCAGTCCAAATTTTCCGGGACAGAGCACCTATGGCTACACCTTC. It yields the protein CASSPNFPGQSTYGYTF.

The rearrangement joins TRBV7-8 to TRBJ2-2, with a possible D match to TRBD1 (6 bases). The V and J ends lost 11 bases and 0 bases respectively, with 13 bases between them. Per the germline V gene, CDR1 is SGHVS and CDR2 is FQNEAQ. The CDR3 runs to 14 residues. CDR3 nucleotides: TGTGCCTCCACGGGACAACCGAACACCGGGGAGCTGTTTTTT. Residues: CASTGQPNTGELFF.

The chain carries TRBV18 and TRBJ2-6; D unclear. CDR3 length equals 15 residues. Looked up from germline, CDR1 is KGHSH and CDR2 is LQKENI. V was clipped by 5 bases and J by 0 bases, with 8 bases between them. CDR3 nucleotides: TGTGCCAGCTCAGCCTACAGCTCTGGGGCCAACGTCCTGACTTTC. Translation gives CASSAYSSGANVLTF.

This clone was counted a single time. The chain is built from TRBV7-2 and TRBJ2-1, with TRBD1 matching over 8 bases. V lost 5 bases and J lost 6; bases outside the gene matches: 9. The CDR3 covers 15 residues. CDR1 and CDR2 from the germline V gene are SGHTA and FQGNSA. The CDR3 nucleotides are TGTGCCAGCAGCCAACTCAGGGGGCGCCCCAATGAGCAGTTCTTC. This codes for CASSQLRGRPNEQFF.

This rearrangement joins TRBV9 to TRBJ2-1; 11 nucleotides line up with TRBD2. The V and J ends lost 8 bases and 2 bases, in that order; junction bases with no gene match: 6. The CDR3 contains 15 residues. CDR1 is SGDLS, CDR2 YYNGEE, per germline. CDR3 in DNA: TGTGCCAGTTCCGGGACTAGCGGTACCTACAATGAGCAGTTCTTC. Protein: CASSGTSGTYNEQFF.

The chain couples TRBV24-1 to TRBJ1-5; D is unclear. This CDR3 is built from 14 residues. CDR1 is KGHDR, CDR2 SFDVKD, per germline. Trimming removed 9 bases from V and 3 bases from J, with 14 bases in between. CDR3 protein: CATAANWNNQPQHF. CDR3 sequence (DNA): TGTGCCACCGCGGCAAACTGGAACAATCAGCCCCAGCATTTT.

The chain recombines TRBV24-1 with TRBJ1-4, with TRBD1 identical over 8 bases. Germline CDR1 reads KGHDR; CDR2 reads SFDVKD. V dropped 4 bases and J dropped 7; count of bases not matched to a gene: 7. There are 15 residues in the CDR3. The CDR3 region is CATSDPGQESEKLFF. The DNA of the CDR3 is TGTGCCACCAGTGACCCGGGACAGGAAAGTGAAAAACTGTTTTTT.